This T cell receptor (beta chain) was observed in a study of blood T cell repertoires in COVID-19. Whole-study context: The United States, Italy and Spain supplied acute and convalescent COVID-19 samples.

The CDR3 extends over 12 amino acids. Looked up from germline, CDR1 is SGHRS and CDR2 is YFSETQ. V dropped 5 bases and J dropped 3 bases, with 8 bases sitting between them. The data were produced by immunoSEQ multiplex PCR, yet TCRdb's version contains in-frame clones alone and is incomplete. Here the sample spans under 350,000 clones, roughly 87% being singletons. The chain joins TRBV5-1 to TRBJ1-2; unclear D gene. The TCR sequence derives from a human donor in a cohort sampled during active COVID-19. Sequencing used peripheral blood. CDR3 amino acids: CASSADYYGYTF. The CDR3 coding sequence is TGCGCCAGCAGTGCAGATTACTATGGCTACACCTTC.